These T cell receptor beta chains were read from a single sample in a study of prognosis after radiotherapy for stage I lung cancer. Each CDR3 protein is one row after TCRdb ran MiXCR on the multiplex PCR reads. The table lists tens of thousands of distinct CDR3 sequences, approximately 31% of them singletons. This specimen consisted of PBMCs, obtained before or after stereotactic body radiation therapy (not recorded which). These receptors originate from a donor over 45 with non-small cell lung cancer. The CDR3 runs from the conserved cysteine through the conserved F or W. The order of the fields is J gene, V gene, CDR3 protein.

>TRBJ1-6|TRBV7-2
CASSLSRSLHF
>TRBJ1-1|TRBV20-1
CSASPYDQNTEAFF
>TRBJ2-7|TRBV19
CASSSIRRESEQYF
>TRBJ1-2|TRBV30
CAWSIGSDANYGYTF
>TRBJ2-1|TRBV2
CASSAGLAMNEQFF
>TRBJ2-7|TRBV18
CASSPLSEDEQYF
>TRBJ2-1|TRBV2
CASSELAGTNEQFF
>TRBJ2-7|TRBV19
CASRASGTGPYEQYF
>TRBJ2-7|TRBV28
CASRELAGGRYEQYF
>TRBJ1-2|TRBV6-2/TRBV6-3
CASIDVHTDRRYGYTF
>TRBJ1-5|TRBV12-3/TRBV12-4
CASSLPGSRRPQHF
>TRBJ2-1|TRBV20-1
CSARDQTSGRDEQFF
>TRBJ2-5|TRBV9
CASSVAGLAEETQYF
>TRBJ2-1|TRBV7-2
CASSLDVVSEQFF
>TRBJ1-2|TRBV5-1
CASSLGTPGQPNYGYTF
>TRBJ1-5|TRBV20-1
CSAQSKSGQGGLSNQPQHF
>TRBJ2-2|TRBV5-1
CASRDGVTGKLFF
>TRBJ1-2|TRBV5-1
CASRLGWGTVYGYTF
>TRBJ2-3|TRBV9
CASSVEKSGMGTDTQYF
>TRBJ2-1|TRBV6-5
CSSSYSVSGVDNEQSF
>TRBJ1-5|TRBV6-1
CASSEQQGYQPQHF
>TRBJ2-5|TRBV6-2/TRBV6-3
CASSYSIGYQTQYF
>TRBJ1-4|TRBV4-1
CASSIGWMGNEKLFF
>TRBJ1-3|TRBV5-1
CASSAGGDLGNTIYF
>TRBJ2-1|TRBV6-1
CASRGAWNEQFF
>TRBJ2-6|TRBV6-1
CASIPWGGSTSGANVLTF
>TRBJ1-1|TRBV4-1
CASSQYRGGTEAFF